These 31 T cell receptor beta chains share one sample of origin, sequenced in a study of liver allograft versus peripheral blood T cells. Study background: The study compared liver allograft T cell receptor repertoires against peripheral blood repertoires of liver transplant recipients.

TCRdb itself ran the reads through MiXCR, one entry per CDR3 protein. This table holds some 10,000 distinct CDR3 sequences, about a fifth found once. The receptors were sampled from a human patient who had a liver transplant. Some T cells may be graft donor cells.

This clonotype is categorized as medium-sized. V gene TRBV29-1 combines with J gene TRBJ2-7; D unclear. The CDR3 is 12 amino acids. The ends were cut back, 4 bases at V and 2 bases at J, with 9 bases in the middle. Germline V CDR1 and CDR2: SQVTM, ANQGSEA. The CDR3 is CSVAESPYEQYF. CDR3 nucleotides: TGCAGCGTTGCGGAGAGTCCCTACGAGCAGTACTTC.

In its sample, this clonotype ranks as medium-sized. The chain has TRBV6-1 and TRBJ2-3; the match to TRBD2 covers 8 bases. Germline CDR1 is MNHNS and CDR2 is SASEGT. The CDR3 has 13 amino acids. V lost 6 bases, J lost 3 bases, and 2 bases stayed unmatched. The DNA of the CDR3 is TGTGCCAGCAGGGTAGCGGGAACAGATACGCAGTATTTT. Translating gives CASRVAGTDTQYF.

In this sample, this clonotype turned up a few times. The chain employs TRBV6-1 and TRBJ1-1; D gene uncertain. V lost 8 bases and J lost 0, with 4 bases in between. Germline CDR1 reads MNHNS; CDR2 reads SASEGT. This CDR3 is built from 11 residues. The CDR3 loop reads CASLVNTEAFF. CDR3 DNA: TGTGCCAGCCTAGTGAACACTGAAGCTTTCTTT.

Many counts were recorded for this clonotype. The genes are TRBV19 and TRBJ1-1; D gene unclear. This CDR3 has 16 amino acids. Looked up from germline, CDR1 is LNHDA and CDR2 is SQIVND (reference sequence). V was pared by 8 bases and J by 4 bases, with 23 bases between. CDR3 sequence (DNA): TGTGCCAGTTCCCTGCCGGATCCGAGTGGCGGCACTGAAGCTTTCTTT. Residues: CASSLPDPSGGTEAFF.

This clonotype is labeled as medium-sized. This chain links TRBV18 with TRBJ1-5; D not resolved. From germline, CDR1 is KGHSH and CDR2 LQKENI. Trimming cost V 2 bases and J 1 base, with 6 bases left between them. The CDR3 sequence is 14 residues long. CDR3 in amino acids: CASSPDPSNQPQHF. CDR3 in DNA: TGTGCCAGCTCACCAGATCCGAGCAATCAGCCCCAGCATTTT.

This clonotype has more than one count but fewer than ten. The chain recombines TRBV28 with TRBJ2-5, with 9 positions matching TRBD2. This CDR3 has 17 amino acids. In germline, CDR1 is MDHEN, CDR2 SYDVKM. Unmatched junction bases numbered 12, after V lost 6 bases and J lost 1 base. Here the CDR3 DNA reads TGTGCCAGCAGGATTGGGGTAGCGGGAGCCCGCCAAGAGACCCAGTACTTC. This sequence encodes CASRIGVAGARQETQYF.

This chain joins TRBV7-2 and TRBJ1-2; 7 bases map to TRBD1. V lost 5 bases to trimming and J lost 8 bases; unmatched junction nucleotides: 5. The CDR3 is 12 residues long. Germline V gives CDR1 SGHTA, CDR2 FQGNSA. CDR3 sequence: CASSTRTGGYTF. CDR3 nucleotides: TGTGCCAGCAGCACCCGGACAGGCGGCTACACCTTC.

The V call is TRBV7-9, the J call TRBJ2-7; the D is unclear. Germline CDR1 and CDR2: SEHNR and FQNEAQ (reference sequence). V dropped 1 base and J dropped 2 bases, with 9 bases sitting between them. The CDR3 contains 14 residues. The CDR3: CASSLDVDPYEQYF. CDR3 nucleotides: TGTGCCAGCAGCTTAGACGTAGACCCCTACGAGCAGTACTTC.

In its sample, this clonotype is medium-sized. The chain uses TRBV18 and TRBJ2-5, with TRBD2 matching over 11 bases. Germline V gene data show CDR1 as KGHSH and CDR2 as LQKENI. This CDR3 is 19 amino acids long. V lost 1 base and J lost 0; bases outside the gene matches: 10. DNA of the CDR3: TGTGCCAGCTCACCACGGTCGGTAGCGGGGGGGCAGAACCAAGAGACCCAGTACTTC. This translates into CASSPRSVAGGQNQETQYF. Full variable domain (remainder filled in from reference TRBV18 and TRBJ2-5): NAGVMQNPRHLVRRRGQEARLRCSPMKGHSHVYWYRQLPEEGLKFMVYLQKENIIDESGMPKERFSAEFPKEGPSILRIQQVVRGDSAAYFCASSPRSVAGGQNQETQYFGPGTRLLVL.

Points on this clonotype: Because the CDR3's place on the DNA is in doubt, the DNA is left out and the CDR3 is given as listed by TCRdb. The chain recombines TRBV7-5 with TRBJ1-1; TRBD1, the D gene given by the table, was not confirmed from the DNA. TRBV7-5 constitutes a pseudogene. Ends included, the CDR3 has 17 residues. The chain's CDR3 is CISVSEAIRAGNTEAFF.

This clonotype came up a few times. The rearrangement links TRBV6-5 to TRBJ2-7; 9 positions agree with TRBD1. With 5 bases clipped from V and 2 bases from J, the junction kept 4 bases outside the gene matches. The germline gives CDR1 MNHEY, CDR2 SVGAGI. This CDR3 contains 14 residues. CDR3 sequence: CASSRGQGPYEQYF. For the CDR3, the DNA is TGTGCCAGCAGTCGGGGACAGGGTCCCTACGAGCAGTACTTC.

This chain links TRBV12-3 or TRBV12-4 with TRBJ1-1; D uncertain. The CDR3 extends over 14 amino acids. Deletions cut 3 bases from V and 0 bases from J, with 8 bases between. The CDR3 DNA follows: TGTGCCAGCAGTTTCCAGCTCATGAACACTGAAGCTTTCTTT. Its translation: CASSFQLMNTEAFF.

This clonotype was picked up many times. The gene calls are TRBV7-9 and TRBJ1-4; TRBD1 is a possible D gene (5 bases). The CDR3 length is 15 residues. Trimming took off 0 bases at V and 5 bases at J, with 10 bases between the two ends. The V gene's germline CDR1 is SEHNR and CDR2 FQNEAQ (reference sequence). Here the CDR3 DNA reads TGTGCCAGCAGCTTAGCCTCAGGGAACAATGAAAAACTGTTTTTT. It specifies CASSLASGNNEKLFF.

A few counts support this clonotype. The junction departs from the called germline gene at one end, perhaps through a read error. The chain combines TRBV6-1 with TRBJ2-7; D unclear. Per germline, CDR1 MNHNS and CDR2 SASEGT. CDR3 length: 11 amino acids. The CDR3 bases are TGTGCCAGCAGTCAAACTCCCAACGTCAACTTC. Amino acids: CASSQTPNVNF.

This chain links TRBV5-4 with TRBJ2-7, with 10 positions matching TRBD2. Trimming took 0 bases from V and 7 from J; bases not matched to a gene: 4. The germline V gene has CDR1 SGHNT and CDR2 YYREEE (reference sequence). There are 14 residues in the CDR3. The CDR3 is CASSLAGLASEQYF. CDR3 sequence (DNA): TGTGCCAGCAGCTTGGCGGGACTAGCGAGTGAGCAGTACTTC.

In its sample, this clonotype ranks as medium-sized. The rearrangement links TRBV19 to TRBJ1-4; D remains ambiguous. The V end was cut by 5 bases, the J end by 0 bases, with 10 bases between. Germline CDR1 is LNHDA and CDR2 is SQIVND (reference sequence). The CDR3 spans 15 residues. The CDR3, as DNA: TGTGCCAGTAGTGAGACGGCAGCAACTAATGAAAAACTGTTTTTT. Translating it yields CASSETAATNEKLFF.

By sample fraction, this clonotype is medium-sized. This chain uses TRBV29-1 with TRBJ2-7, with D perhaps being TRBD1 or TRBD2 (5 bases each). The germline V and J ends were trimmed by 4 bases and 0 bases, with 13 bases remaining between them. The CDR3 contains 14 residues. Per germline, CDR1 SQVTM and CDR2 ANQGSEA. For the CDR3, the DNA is TGCAGCGTTGGAGCAGAGGGGTACTCCTACGAGCAGTACTTC. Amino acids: CSVGAEGYSYEQYF.

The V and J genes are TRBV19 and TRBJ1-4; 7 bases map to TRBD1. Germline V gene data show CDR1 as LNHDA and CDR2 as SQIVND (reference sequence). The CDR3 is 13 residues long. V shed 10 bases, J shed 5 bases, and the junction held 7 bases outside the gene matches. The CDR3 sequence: CATSGTANEKLFF. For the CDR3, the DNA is TGTGCCACCTCCGGGACAGCAAATGAAAAACTGTTTTTT.

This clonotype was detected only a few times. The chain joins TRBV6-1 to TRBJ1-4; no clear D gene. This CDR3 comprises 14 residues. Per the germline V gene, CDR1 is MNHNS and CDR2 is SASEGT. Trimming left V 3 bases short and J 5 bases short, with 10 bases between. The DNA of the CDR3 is TGTGCCAGCAGTGATAGGGCACTAAATGAAAAACTGTTTTTT. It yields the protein CASSDRALNEKLFF.

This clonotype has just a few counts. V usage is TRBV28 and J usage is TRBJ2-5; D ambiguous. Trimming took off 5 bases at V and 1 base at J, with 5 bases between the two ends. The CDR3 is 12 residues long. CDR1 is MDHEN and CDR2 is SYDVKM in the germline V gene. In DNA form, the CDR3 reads TGTGCCAGCAGTGACATCCAAGAGACCCAGTACTTC. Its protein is CASSDIQETQYF.

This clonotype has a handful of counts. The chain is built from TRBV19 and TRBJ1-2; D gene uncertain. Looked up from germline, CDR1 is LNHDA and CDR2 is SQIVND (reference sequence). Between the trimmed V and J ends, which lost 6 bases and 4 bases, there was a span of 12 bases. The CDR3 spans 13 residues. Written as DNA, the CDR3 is TGTGCCAGTAGCCCCCTAGCCCTCTATGGCTACACCTTC. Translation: CASSPLALYGYTF.

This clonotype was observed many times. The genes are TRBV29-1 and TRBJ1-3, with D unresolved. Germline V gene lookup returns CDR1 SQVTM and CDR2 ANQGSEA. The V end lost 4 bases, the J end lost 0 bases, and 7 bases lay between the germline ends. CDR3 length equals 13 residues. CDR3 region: CSVVEGSGNTIYF. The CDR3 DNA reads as TGCAGCGTTGTGGAGGGCTCTGGAAACACCATATATTTT.

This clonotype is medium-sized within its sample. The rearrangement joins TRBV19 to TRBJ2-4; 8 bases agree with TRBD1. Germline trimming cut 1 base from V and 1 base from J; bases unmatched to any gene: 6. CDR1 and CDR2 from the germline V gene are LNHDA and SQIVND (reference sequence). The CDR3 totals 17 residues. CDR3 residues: CASSIVAGDRAKNIQYF. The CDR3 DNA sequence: TGTGCCAGTAGTATAGTAGCAGGGGACAGGGCCAAAAACATTCAGTACTTC.

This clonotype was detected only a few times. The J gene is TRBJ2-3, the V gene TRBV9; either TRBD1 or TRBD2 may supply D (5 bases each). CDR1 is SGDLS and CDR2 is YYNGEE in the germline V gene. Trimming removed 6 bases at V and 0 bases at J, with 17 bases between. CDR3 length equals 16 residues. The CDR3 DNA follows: TGTGCCAGCACCTTAAGGGACGGCTCTAGCACAGATACGCAGTATTTT. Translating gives CASTLRDGSSTDTQYF.

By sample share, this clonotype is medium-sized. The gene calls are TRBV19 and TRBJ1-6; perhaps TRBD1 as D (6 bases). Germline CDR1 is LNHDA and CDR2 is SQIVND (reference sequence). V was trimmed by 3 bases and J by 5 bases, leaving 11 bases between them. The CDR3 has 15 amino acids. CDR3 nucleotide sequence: TGTGCCAGTAGTATGGGGGGCTTCGATAATTCACCCCTCCACTTT. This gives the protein CASSMGGFDNSPLHF.

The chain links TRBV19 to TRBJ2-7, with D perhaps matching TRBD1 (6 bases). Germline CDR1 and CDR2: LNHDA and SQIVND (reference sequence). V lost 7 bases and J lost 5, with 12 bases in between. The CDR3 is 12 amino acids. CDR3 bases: TGTGCCAGTAATCAACAGGGCGACGAGCAGTACTTC. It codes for CASNQQGDEQYF.

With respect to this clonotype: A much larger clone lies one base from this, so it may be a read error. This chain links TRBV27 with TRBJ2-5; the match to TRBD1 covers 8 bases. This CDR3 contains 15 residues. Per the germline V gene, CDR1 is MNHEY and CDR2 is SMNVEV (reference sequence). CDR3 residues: CSSSGQGRGWETQYF. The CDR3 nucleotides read TGTTCCAGCAGTGGACAGGGAAGAGGATGGGAGACCCAGTACTTC.

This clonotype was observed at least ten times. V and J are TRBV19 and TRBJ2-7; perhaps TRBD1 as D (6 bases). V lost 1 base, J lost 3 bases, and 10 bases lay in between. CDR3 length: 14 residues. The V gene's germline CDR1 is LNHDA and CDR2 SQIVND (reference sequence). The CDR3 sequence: CASSIALDSYEQYF. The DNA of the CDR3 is TGTGCCAGTAGTATAGCGCTGGACAGCTACGAGCAGTACTTC.

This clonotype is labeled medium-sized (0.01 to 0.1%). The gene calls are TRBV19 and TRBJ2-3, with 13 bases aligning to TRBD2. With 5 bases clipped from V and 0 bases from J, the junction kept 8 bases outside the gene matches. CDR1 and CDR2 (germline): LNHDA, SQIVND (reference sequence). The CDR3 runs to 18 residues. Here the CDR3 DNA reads TGTGCCAGTAGTGGAGGGACTAGCGGGGCCCCTAGCACAGATACGCAGTATTTT. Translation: CASSGGTSGAPSTDTQYF.

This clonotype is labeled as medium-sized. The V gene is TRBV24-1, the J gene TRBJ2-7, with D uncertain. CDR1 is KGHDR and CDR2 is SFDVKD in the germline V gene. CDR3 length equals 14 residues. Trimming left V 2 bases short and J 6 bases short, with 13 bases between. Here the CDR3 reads CATSDSRTTAEQYF. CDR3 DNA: TGTGCCACCAGTGATTCCCGCACAACGGCCGAGCAGTACTTC.

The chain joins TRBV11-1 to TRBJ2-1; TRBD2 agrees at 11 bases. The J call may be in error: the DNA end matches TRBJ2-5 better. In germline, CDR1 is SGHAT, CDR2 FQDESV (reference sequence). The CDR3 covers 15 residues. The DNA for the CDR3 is TGTGCCAGCAGCCCCAGGACTAGCGGGTGGGAGACCCAGTACTTC. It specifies CASSPRTSGWETQYF.